This T cell receptor beta chain was observed in a study of T-cell memory formation after mild COVID-19. TCRdb used MiXCR to reprocess the 5' RACE reads, holding one entry per CDR3 protein. This table has under 200,000 distinct CDR3 sequences, around a third appearing once. V lost 4 bases, J lost 8 bases, and 17 bases lay in between. The CDR3 contains 14 residues. The chain uses TRBV12-3 or TRBV12-4 and TRBJ1-1; D is unresolved. This clonotype originated in an adult woman who had mild COVID-19 (a few samples of this study predate the infection). Cell type and time point are not known. Sequencing used PBMCs or a T cell subset sorted from them (not recorded which). The chain's CDR3 is CASSSRADLREAFF. As DNA, the CDR3 is TGTGCCAGCAGTTCTCGGGCAGACCTACGCGAAGCTTTCTTT.